This T cell receptor beta chain was sequenced during a study of radiotherapy plus CTLA-4 blockade in lung cancer (dated by TCRdb to the late 2010s). Background on the whole study: Among the enrolled patients, around 19% had an objective response, and approximately 33% reached disease control. Beyond this particular receptor, the publication reports: Increased serum interferon-beta after radiation, together with early dynamic changes in blood T cell clones, were reported to be the strongest predictors of response. After treatment with radiotherapy and ipilimumab, TCR clones that originated in tumors expanded in peripheral blood.

Focal radiation therapy combined with CTLA-4 blockade (ipilimumab) was tested in patients with chemo-refractory metastatic non-small-cell lung cancer. On this clone itself: Which antigen it targets is not known. No base-level quality is on record; no much larger clone is a single base apart.

CDR1 SGHRS and CDR2 YFSETQ are derived from the germline V gene. Trimming at the junction amounts to 0 bases on V and 4 bases on J, and the germline ends lie 11 bases apart. From the cysteine up to the phenylalanine, the CDR3 has a length of 15 residues. Of all the DNA, just the CDR3 is kept, 45 bases in frame from base 1. Libraries came from the immunoSEQ multiplex PCR assay. TCRdb's version of the immuneACCESS table is confined to in-frame rearrangements and falls short of the full clone set. An unresolved V gene accounts for under half of the shortfall where checked; the remainder is of unknown origin. The sample table records about 30,000 clones; approximately 79% of these occur just once. The ten largest clones capture just under 8% of the sample.

Recombination joined TRBV5-1 with TRBJ1-5; a tentative D call is TRBD1 (5 bases match). The specimen was peripheral blood, collected from a patient treated with radiotherapy plus ipilimumab. The source is a human donor with non-small cell lung cancer who had stable disease on radiotherapy plus ipilimumab. CDR3 protein: CASSLAGQTNQPQHF. The nucleotide sequence reads as follows: TGCGCCAGCAGCTTGGCAGGGCAGACGAATCAGCCCCAGCATTTT. The variable domain in full, with residues beyond the CDR3 obtained from the reference TRBV5-1 and TRBJ1-5 genes, is KAGVTQTPRYLIKTRGQQVTLSCSPISGHRSVSWYQQTPGQGLQFLFEYFSETQRNKGNFPGRFSGRQFSNSRSEMNVSTLELGDSALYLCASSLAGQTNQPQHFGDGTRLSIL.